The clone carrying this T cell receptor beta chain was detected only a few times. This entry comes from a study of blood T cell repertoires in COVID-19. In the study overall: Sample material is recorded as cDNA or gDNA derived from T cells, B-cell-depleted T cells, or PBMCs.

Germline CDR1 is SQVTM and CDR2 is ANQGSEA. The CDR3 runs 11 residues. Trimming removed 4 bases from V and 4 bases from J, with 5 bases in between. Participants, about 18 to 95 years old, spanned 25 or so US areas. Clinical histories supplied by participants themselves formed the basis of cohort assignment. Here immunoSEQ multiplex PCR was the method, and the copy in TCRdb shows in-frame clones only, minus some. The data contain 250,000 or so clones, 84% of them singletons. The source material was PBMCs or T cells enriched from blood (not recorded which). The V gene is TRBV29-1, the J gene TRBJ1-3; D unclear. This receptor was taken from a man in his forties or fifties who had recovered from COVID-19. The CDR3 coding sequence is TGCAGCGTTGGCGTCGGAAACACCATATATTTT. It encodes CSVGVGNTIYF. The complete variable domain, with remaining parts taken from reference TRBV29-1 and TRBJ1-3, reads SAVISQKPSRDICQRGTSLTIQCQVDSQVTMMFWYRQQPGQSLTLIATANQGSEATYESGFVIDKFPISRPNLTFSTLTVSNMSPEDSSIYLCSVGVGNTIYFGEGSWLTVV.